The source of this TCR beta chain is a study of shared clonotypes between healthy human individuals. Study-level background: CD4 naive cells filled three plates per donor, CD4 memory three, CD8 naive two and CD8 memory one.

Looked up from germline, CDR1 is SGDLS and CDR2 is YYNGEE. This CDR3 contains 18 residues. Trimming shortened V by 4 bases and J by 4 bases, and 24 bases separated the two germline ends. The table came from immunoSEQ multiplex PCR; TCRdb's copy has only in-frame clones and leaves some out. The data hold about 1.5 million clones, with around 98% observed a single time. The sequenced material came from naive CD4+ T cells sorted from blood. Indicated subset: CD45RA+ positively selected. The chain is built from TRBV9 and TRBJ2-1; possibly TRBD2 for D (7 bases). The TCR sequence derives from a man aged 25-45 years in good health. This CDR3 reads CASSPTSGAGVGYNEQFF. In DNA form, the CDR3 reads TGTGCCAGCAGCCCTACTTCGGGGGCGGGAGTAGGGTACAATGAGCAGTTCTTC.